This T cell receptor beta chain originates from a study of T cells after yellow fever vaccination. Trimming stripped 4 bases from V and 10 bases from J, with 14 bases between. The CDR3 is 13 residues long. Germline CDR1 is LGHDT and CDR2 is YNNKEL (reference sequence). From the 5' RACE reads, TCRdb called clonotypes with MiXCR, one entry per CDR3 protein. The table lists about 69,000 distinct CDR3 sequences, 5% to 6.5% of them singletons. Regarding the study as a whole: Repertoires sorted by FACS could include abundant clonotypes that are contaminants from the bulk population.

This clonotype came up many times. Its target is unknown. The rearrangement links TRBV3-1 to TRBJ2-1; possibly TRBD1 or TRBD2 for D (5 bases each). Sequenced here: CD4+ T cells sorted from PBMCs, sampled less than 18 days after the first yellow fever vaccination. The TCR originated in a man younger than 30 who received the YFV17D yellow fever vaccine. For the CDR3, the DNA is TGTGCCAGCAGCCCTGATTCGTGGGGGGAGCAGTTCTTC. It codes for CASSPDSWGEQFF.